These 11 T cell receptor beta chains were all obtained from the same sample, sequenced in a study of shared clonotypes between healthy human individuals. Naive CD8 cells were CD45RO-negative, positively selected for CCR7, excluding terminally differentiated effector memory CD45RA+ cells. Assay: immunoSEQ multiplex PCR; the TCRdb copy retains only in-frame clones and omits some. Of around 1.9 million clones detected, about 93% appear once; the ten largest clones hold approximately 1.7%. The sample consisted of naive CD8+ T cells from PBMCs. Every receptor here comes from a man between 18 and 29 years old in good health. Some clones in this sample may be carry-over from other donors' samples.

The V and J genes are TRBV5-5 and TRBJ2-7; 9 nucleotides match TRBD1. The CDR3 contains 14 residues. Looked up from germline, CDR1 is SGHKS and CDR2 is YYEKEE (reference sequence). V dropped 3 bases and J dropped 0; count of bases not matched to a gene: 1. The CDR3 sequence is CASSWDRDSYEQYF. The DNA of the CDR3 is TGTGCCAGCAGCTGGGACAGGGACTCCTACGAGCAGTACTTC.

The gene calls are TRBV5-8 and TRBJ2-7, with D unresolved. CDR1 is SGHTS, CDR2 YDEGEE, per germline. The CDR3 totals 12 residues. V was pared by 1 base and J by 4 bases, with 6 bases between. DNA for the CDR3: TGTGCCAGCAGCTTGATAAGATACGAGCAGTACTTC. Translation: CASSLIRYEQYF.

The rearrangement links TRBV30 to TRBJ2-7; tentative D call: TRBD2 (5 bases). CDR1 is GTSNPN, CDR2 SVGIG, per germline (reference sequence). V gave up 4 bases and J gave up 3 bases, with 13 bases separating them. This CDR3 has 13 amino acids. DNA of the CDR3: TGTGCCTGGACCGGGGTACTTTTCTACGAGCAGTACTTC. As protein: CAWTGVLFYEQYF.

This clone was seen once. This same CDR3 is encoded by further DNA sequences in the sample. The chain has TRBV7-9 and TRBJ1-1; D is undetermined. CDR1 is SEHNR and CDR2 is FQNEAQ in the germline V gene (reference sequence). CDR3 size: 14 residues. V was pared by 5 bases and J by 0 bases, with 10 bases between. DNA for the CDR3: TGTGCCAGCAGCCCGACCCTCATGAACACTGAAGCTTTCTTT. The encoded protein is CASSPTLMNTEAFF.

On this clone itself: This sequence may be a read error, since a much larger clone differs from it by one base. This sample also contains other DNA sequences that code for the same CDR3. The chain carries TRBV5-5 and TRBJ2-7; D ambiguous. Germline CDR1 SGHKS, CDR2 YYEKEE (reference sequence). Deletions cut 0 bases from V and 2 bases from J, with 3 bases between. The CDR3 is 12 amino acids. Here the CDR3 DNA reads TGTGCCAGCAGCTTGGGGGCCTACGAGCAGTACTTC. Amino acid sequence: CASSLGAYEQYF.

This chain links TRBV9 with TRBJ1-1; D is ambiguous. Trimming removed 5 bases at V and 0 bases at J, with 5 bases between. This CDR3 region has 12 residues. Germline CDR1 SGDLS, CDR2 YYNGEE. Here the CDR3 DNA reads TGTGCCAGCAGTCCAGTGAACACTGAAGCTTTCTTT. It is translated as CASSPVNTEAFF.

The V gene is TRBV2, the J gene TRBJ2-3, with 12 bases aligning to TRBD2. There are 15 residues in the CDR3. With V trimmed by 7 bases and J by 5 bases, 7 bases remained unmatched. Germline V gene sequence: CDR1 SNHLY, CDR2 FYNNEI. CDR3 in DNA: TGTGCCAGCACGGCTAGCGGGAGGGTAAGAGATACGCAGTATTTT. This codes for CASTASGRVRDTQYF.

The chain employs TRBV27 and TRBJ2-1, with unresolved D. Trimming removed 5 bases from V and 0 bases from J, with 11 bases in between. The V gene's germline CDR1 is MNHEY and CDR2 SMNVEV (reference sequence). This CDR3 comprises 15 residues. The CDR3 nucleotides are TGTGCCAGCAGTCCCCAAGGGATCTCCTACAATGAGCAGTTCTTC. As protein: CASSPQGISYNEQFF.

This chain uses TRBV5-3 with TRBJ2-1; 8 nucleotides match TRBD2. TRBV5-3 qualifies as an ORF whose function is uncertain. Trimming took 1 base from V and 8 from J; bases not matched to a gene: 5. The CDR3 is 14 residues long. CDR3 amino acids: CARSLRLAMDEQFF. For the CDR3, the DNA is TGTGCCAGAAGCTTGAGACTAGCGATGGATGAGCAGTTCTTC.

The chain couples TRBV7-8 to TRBJ2-7, with D unclear. Germline assignment: CDR1 SGHVS and CDR2 FQNEAQ. V gave up 5 bases and J gave up 0 bases, with 8 bases separating them. The CDR3 runs to 13 residues. CDR3 amino acids: CASSNRASYEQYF. The CDR3 region has the DNA TGTGCCAGCAGCAACCGGGCCTCCTACGAGCAGTACTTC. Complete variable domain (other parts from reference TRBV7-8 and TRBJ2-7): GAGVSQSPRYKVAKRGQDVALRCDPISGHVSLFWYQQALGQGPEFLTYFQNEAQLDKSGLPSDRFFAERPEGSVSTLKIQRTQQEDSAVYLCASSNRASYEQYFGPGTRLTVT.

This clone came up once. The chain uses TRBV28 and TRBJ2-1; D is unclear. This CDR3 is 18 amino acids long. With 6 bases removed from V and 0 bases from J, the gap between germline ends came to 21 bases. Per the germline V gene, CDR1 is MDHEN and CDR2 is SYDVKM. DNA of the CDR3: TGTGCCAGCAGCCCAATACGCAAATGGGCGAGCTCCTACAATGAGCAGTTCTTC. This codes for CASSPIRKWASSYNEQFF.